These T cell receptor beta chains were read from a single sample in a study of blood T cell repertoires in COVID-19. The assay was immunoSEQ multiplex PCR, and TCRdb's table has in-frame clones only and misses some. The sample records about 250,000 clones, just over 85% being singletons. The sample was peripheral blood. The source is a man aged 80 or over with acute or convalescent COVID-19. Both conserved end residues are part of each CDR3. D genes are given only for firm matches. Rows give clone size only sometimes, using once, few, many, or a class for an expanded clone.

V gene	D gene	J gene	clone size	CDR3 DNA	CDR3 protein
TRBV5-1	TRBD2	TRBJ2-5	.	TGCGCCAGCAGCCCAAGGACTAGCCAAGAGACCCAGTACTTC	CASSPRTSQETQYF
TRBV7-2	TRBD1	TRBJ1-2	.	TGTGCCAGCAGCTTAGCGCATTTAAAGGGGGCTGGTGGCTACACCTTC	CASSLAHLKGAGGYTF
TRBV2	TRBD1	TRBJ1-5	.	TGTGCCAGCAGTTCTCAGGGGGCATATCAGCCCCAGCATTTT	CASSSQGAYQPQHF
TRBV28	TRBD2	TRBJ2-7	few	TGTGCCAGCAGTGCCGCGGGGGTTGGGGCCTACGAGCAGTACTTC	CASSAAGVGAYEQYF
TRBV20-1	TRBD2	TRBJ2-1	.	TGCAGTGCTGGTGGTAGCGGGAGCTCCTACAATGAGCAGTTCTTC	CSAGGSGSSYNEQFF
TRBV4-1	.	TRBJ1-2	.	TGCGCCAGCAGCCAAGAAGGTCGGAGGAAGTCGGAGGGCTACACCTTC	CASSQEGRRKSEGYTF
TRBV9	.	TRBJ2-1	.	TGTGCCAGCAGCCGTGGGAGGACTCCCGATTACAATGAGCAGTTCTTC	CASSRGRTPDYNEQFF
TRBV2	.	TRBJ1-5	.	TGTGCCAGCCGGCGGGCCCCCGGAGAGCCCCAGCATTTT	CASRRAPGEPQHF
TRBV5-1	.	TRBJ1-2	.	TGCGCCAGCAGCGCAGAGACAGGCTTCTATGGCTACACCTTC	CASSAETGFYGYTF
TRBV7-8	.	TRBJ2-3	.	TGTGCCAGCAGCTATACAGGGAATTCTGCAGATACGCAGTATTTT	CASSYTGNSADTQYF
TRBV27	TRBD1	TRBJ2-6	.	TGTGCCAGCAGTTTAAGACAGGGGGTCTCTGGGGCCAACGTCCTGACTTTC	CASSLRQGVSGANVLTF
TRBV7-6	TRBD1	TRBJ2-2	.	TGTGCCAGCAGCCCCCCCGGGACAGGGACGTCCGGGGAGCTGTTTTTT	CASSPPGTGTSGELFF
TRBV5-4	.	TRBJ2-3	.	TGTGCCAGCAGCCGTAACAGGTGGGGCAATATGGATACGCAGTATTTT	CASSRNRWGNMDTQYF
TRBV7-7	.	TRBJ2-2	.	TGTGCCAGCAGCCCGAGTTCAGGGAAAACCGGGGAGCTGTTTTTT	CASSPSSGKTGELFF
TRBV7-6	.	TRBJ1-6	.	TGTGCCAGCAGCCTCTACAGTGGGAGCTCCTATAATTCACCCCTCCACTTT	CASSLYSGSSYNSPLHF
TRBV5-7	TRBD1	TRBJ2-7	.	TGTGCCAGCCCTCAGAGGCTGGACAGGGCCTGCTACGAGCAGTACTTC	CASPQRLDRACYEQYF
TRBV13	.	TRBJ2-4	few	TGTGCCAGCAGCCCCGGGCAGGGGAGACTGACCAAAAACATTCAGTACTTC	CASSPGQGRLTKNIQYF
TRBV10-2	.	TRBJ2-7	once	TGCGCCAGCAGTAGCCGGGGGGAGCAGTACTTC	CASSSRGEQYF
TRBV9	.	TRBJ1-2	once	TGTGCCAGCAGCGTAGAGCCAGGGGTCTATGGCTACACCTTC	CASSVEPGVYGYTF
TRBV27	TRBD2	TRBJ2-5	.	TGTGCCAGCAGTTTAGGGCGGGGGGTCCAAGAGACCCAGTACTTC	CASSLGRGVQETQYF
TRBV2	.	TRBJ1-1	few	TGTGCCAGCAGCCTGGACAACCTGAACACTGAAGCTTTCTTT	CASSLDNLNTEAFF
TRBV4-2	TRBD1	TRBJ1-3	few	TGTGCCAGCAGCCCCCAGGGGGTTGGTGGAAACACCATATATTTT	CASSPQGVGGNTIYF
TRBV9	.	TRBJ1-1	few	TGTGCCAGCAGCAAGGGGGGGATGAACACTGAAGCTTTCTTT	CASSKGGMNTEAFF
TRBV7-3	TRBD2	TRBJ2-2	.	TGTGCCAGCAGCTTACAGGCCGTGAGCGGGAGCCAAACCGGGGAGCTGTTTTTT	CASSLQAVSGSQTGELFF
TRBV5-1	.	TRBJ2-1	.	TGCGCCAGCAGCTTGAGTCAGACCTACAATGAGCAGTTCTTC	CASSLSQTYNEQFF
TRBV3-1/TRBV3-2	.	TRBJ1-1	.	TGTGCCAGCAGCGTCAACATGAACACTGAAGCTTTCTTT	CASSVNMNTEAFF
TRBV6-5	TRBD1	TRBJ2-7	.	TGTGCCAGCAGCCGGACAGGAGGATCCTACGAGCAGTACTTC	CASSRTGGSYEQYF
TRBV6-5	.	TRBJ2-3	.	TGTGCCAGCTCGCTGAAGGGGATCCCCACAGATACGCAGTATTTT	CASSLKGIPTDTQYF
TRBV10-3	TRBD1	TRBJ2-7	.	TGTGCCATCAGGACGGGACAGGGTGGATACGAGCAGTACTTC	CAIRTGQGGYEQYF
TRBV5-4	TRBD1	TRBJ2-3	once	TGTGCCAGCAGCTGGATTAGTCAGGGGGCGAATACGCAGTATTTT	CASSWISQGANTQYF
TRBV12-3/TRBV12-4	TRBD1	TRBJ1-2	.	TGTGCCAGCAGCTTGACAGGGATTGGCTACACCTTC	CASSLTGIGYTF
TRBV7-2	TRBD1	TRBJ1-1	once	TGTGCCGGCAGCCAGACAGGGGAGGCTGAAGCTTTCTTT	CAGSQTGEAEAFF
TRBV6-1	.	TRBJ2-2	.	TGTGCCAGCAGTGAGAGCGCAGCGAACACCGGGGAGCTGTTTTTT	CASSESAANTGELFF
TRBV21-1	.	TRBJ2-1	.	TGTGCCAGCAGCAACGGGACTAGCGTAAGCTCCTACAATGAGCAGTTCTTC	CASSNGTSVSSYNEQFF
TRBV19	.	TRBJ1-2	.	TGTGCCAGTAGTATGGCGACAGGTTCGAACTATGGCTACACCTTC	CASSMATGSNYGYTF
TRBV11-2	.	TRBJ2-3	.	TGTGCCAGCAGCCCTGAGGGACTGACAGATACGCAGTATTTT	CASSPEGLTDTQYF
TRBV19	TRBD2	TRBJ2-2	.	TGTGCCAGTAGTATAGCCCAGCGGACTAGCGGGAGGGCTGAAACCGGGGAGCTGTTTTTT	CASSIAQRTSGRAETGELFF
TRBV3-1/TRBV3-2	TRBD1	TRBJ1-1	.	TGTGCCAGCAGCCTCGGACAGGGGAACACTGAAGCTTTCTTT	CASSLGQGNTEAFF
TRBV2	.	TRBJ2-7	.	TGTGCCAGCACCCTCTCCGTTACAGGCGCCAGCGAGCAGTACTTC	CASTLSVTGASEQYF